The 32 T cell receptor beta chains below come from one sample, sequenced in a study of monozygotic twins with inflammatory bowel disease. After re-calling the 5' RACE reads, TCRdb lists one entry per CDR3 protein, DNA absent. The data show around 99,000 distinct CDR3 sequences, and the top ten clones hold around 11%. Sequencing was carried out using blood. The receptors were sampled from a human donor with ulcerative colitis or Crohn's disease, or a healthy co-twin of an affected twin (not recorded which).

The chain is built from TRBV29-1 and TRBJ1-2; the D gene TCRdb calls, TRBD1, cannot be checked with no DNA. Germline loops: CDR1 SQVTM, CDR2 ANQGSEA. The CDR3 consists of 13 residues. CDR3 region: CSVRDTMGYGYTF. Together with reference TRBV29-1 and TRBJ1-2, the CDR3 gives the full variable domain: SAVISQKPSRDICQRGTSLTIQCQVDSQVTMMFWYRQQPGQSLTLIATANQGSEATYESGFVIDKFPISRPNLTFSTLTVSNMSPEDSSIYLCSVRDTMGYGYTFGSGTRLTVV.

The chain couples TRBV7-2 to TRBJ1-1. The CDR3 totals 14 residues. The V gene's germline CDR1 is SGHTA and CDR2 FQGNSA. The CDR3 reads CASGRDLANTEAFF. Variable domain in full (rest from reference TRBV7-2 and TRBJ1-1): GAGVSQSPSNKVTEKGKDVELRCDPISGHTALYWYRQSLGQGLEFLIYFQGNSAPDKSGLPSDRFSAERTGGSVSTLTIQRTQQEDSAVYLCASGRDLANTEAFFGQGTRLTVV.

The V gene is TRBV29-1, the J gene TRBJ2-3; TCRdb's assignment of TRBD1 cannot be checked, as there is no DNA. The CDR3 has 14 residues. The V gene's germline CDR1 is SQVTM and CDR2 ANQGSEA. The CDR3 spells CSVGSAPPTDTQYF.

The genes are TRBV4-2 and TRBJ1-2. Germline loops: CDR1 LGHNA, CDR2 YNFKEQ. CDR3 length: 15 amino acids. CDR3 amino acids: CASSISTGSRYGYTF.

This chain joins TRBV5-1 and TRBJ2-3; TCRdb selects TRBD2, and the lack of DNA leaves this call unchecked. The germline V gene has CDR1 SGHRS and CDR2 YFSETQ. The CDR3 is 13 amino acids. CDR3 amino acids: CASSRLPGGTQYF.

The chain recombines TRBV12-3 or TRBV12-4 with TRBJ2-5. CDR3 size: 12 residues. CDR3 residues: CASSPYQETQYF.

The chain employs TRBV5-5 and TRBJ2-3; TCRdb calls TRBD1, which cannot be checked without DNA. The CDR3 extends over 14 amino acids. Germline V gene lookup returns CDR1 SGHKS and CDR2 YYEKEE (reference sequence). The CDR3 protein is CASSFDRSTDTQYF.

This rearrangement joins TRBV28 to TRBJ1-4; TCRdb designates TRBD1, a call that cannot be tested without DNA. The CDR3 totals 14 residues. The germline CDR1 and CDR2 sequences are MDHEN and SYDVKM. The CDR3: CASISSRAGEKLFF.

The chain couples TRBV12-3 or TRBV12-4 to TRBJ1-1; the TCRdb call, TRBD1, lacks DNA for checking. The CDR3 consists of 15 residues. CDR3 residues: CASSLGTGGGTEAFF.

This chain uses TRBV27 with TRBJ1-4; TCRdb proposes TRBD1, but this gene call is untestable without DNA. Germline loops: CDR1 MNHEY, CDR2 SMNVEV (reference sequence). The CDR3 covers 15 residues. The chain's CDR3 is CASSTRTGPNEKLFF.

CDR3 sequence: CASSFKDTQYF. The V and J genes are TRBV7-9 and TRBJ2-3. The CDR3 is 11 amino acids. Per germline, CDR1 SEHNR and CDR2 FQNEAQ (reference sequence).

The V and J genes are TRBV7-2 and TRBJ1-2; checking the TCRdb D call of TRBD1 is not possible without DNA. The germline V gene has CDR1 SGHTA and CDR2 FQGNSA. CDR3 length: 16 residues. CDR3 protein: CASKEGVWTGYYGYTF.

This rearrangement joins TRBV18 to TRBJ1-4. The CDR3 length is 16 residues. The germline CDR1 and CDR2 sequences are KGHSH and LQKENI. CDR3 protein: CASSPPGTSTNEKLFF. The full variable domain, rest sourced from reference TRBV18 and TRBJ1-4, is NAGVMQNPRHLVRRRGQEARLRCSPMKGHSHVYWYRQLPEEGLKFMVYLQKENIIDESGMPKERFSAEFPKEGPSILRIQQVVRGDSAAYFCASSPPGTSTNEKLFFGSGTQLSVL.

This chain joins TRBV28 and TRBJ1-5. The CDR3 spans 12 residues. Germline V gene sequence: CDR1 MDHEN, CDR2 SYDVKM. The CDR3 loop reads CASSRSNQPQHF.

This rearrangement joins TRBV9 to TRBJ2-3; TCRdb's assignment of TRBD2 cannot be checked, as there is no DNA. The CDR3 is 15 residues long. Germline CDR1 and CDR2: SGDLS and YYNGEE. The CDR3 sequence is CASSFGGALGDTQYF.

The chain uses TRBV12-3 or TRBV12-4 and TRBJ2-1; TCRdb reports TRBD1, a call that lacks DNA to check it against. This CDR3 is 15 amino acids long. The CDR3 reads CASSRDRGPYNEQFF.

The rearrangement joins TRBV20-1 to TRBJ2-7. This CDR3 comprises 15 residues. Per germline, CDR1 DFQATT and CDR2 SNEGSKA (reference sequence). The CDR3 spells CSARVMTSPSYEQYF.

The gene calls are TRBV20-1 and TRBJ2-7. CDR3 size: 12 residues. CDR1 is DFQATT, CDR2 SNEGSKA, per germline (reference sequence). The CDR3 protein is CSDMWGSYEQYF.

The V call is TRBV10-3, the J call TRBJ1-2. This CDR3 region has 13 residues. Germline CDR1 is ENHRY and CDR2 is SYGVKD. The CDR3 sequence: CAISPTRNYGYTF.

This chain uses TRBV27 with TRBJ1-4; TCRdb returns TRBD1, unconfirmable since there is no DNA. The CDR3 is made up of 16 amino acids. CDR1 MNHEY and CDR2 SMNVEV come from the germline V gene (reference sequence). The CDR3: CASSLWAGTGGEKLFF.

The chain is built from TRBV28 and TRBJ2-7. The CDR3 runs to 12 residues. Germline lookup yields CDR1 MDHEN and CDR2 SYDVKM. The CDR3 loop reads CASSLAAHEQYF.

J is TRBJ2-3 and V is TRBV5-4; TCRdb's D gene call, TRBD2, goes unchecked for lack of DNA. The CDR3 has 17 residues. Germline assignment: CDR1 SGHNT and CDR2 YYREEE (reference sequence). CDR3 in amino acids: CATGGGPVLVVTDTQYF.

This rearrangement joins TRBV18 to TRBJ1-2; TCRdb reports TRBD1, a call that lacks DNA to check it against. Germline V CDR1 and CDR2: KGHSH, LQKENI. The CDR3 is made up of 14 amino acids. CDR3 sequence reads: CASSPGTDTYGYTF.

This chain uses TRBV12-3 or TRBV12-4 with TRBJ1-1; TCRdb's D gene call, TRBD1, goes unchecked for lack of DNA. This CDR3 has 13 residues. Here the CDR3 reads CASSPGSWGEAFF.

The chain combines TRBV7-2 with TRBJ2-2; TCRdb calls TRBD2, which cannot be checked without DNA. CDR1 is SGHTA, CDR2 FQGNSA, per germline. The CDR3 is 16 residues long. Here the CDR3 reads CASSWTSGRDTGELFF.

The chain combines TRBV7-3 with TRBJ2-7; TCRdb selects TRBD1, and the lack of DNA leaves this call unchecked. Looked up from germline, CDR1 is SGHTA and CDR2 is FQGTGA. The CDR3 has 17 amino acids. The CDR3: CASSLNPSRDGSYEQYF.

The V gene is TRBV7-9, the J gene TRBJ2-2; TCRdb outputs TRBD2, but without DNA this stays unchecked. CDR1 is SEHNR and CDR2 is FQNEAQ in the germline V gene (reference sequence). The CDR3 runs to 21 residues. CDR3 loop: CASNYRNRGTSGSSNTGELFF.

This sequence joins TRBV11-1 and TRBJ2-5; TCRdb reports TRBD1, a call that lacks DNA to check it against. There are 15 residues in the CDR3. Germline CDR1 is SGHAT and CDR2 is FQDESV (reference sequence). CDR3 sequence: CASRYHQGSGETQYF.

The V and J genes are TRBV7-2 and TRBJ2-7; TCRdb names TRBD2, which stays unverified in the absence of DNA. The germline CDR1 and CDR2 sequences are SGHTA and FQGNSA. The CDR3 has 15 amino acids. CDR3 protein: CASSLSHSGSYEQYF. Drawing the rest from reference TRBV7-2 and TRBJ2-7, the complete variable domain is GAGVSQSPSNKVTEKGKDVELRCDPISGHTALYWYRQSLGQGLEFLIYFQGNSAPDKSGLPSDRFSAERTGGSVSTLTIQRTQQEDSAVYLCASSLSHSGSYEQYFGPGTRLTVT.

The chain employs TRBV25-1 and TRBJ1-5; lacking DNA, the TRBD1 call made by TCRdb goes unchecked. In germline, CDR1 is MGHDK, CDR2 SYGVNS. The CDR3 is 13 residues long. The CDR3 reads CASSEGGVQPQHF.

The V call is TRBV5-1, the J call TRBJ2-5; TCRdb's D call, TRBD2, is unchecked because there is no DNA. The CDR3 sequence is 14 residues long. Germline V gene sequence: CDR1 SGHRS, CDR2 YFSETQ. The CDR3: CASSRGLAEETQYF.

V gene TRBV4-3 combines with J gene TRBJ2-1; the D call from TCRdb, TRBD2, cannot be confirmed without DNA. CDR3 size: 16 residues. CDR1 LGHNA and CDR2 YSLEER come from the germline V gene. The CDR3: CASSQGLAYSYNEQFF.